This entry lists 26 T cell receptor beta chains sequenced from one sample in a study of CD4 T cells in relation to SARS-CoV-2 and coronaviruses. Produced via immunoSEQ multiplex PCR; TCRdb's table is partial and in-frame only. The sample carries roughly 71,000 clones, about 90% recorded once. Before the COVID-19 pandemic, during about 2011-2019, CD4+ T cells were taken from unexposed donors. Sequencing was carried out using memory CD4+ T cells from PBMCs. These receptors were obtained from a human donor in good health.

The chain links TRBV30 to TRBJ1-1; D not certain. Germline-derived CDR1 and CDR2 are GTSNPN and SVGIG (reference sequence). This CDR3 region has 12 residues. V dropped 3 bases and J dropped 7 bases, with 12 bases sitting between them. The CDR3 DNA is TGTGCCTGGAGCCCCCGAGCCGGTGAAGCTTTCTTT. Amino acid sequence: CAWSPRAGEAFF.

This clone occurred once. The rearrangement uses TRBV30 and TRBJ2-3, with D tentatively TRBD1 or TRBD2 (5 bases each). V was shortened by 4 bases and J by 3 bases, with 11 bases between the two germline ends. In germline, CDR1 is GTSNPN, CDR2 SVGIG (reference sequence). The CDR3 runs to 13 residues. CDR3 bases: TGTGCCTGGACGGGACGCCGGACAGATACGCAGTATTTT. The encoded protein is CAWTGRRTDTQYF. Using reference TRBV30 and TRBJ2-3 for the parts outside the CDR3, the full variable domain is SQTIHQWPATLVQPVGSPLSLECTVEGTSNPNLYWYRQAAGRGLQLLFYSVGIGQISSEVPQNLSASRPQDRQFILSSKKLLLSDSGFYLCAWTGRRTDTQYFGPGTRLTVL.

The CDR3 loop reads CASSYSGGGTTGELFF. CDR3 in DNA: TGTGCCAGCAGTTACTCGGGGGGGGGAACAACCGGGGAGCTGTTTTTT. The chain is built from TRBV6-5 and TRBJ2-2; 7 bases fit TRBD2. CDR3 size: 16 residues. Unmatched junction bases numbered 6, after V lost 0 bases and J lost 5 bases. The germline V gene encodes CDR1 MNHEY and CDR2 SVGAGI.

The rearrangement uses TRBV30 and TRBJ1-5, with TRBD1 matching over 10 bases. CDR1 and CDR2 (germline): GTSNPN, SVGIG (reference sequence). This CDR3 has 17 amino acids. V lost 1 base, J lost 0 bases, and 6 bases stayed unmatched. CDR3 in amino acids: CAWSGGQGLYSNQPQHF. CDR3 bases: TGTGCCTGGAGTGGGGGACAGGGGCTCTATAGCAATCAGCCCCAGCATTTT. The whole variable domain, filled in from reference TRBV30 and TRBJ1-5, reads SQTIHQWPATLVQPVGSPLSLECTVEGTSNPNLYWYRQAAGRGLQLLFYSVGIGQISSEVPQNLSASRPQDRQFILSSKKLLLSDSGFYLCAWSGGQGLYSNQPQHFGDGTRLSIL.

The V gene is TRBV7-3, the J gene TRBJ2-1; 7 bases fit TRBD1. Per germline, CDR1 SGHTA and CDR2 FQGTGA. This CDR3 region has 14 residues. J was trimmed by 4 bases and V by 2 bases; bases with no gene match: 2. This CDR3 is CASSLHRGYNEQFF. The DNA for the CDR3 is TGTGCCAGCAGCTTACACAGGGGATACAATGAGCAGTTCTTC.

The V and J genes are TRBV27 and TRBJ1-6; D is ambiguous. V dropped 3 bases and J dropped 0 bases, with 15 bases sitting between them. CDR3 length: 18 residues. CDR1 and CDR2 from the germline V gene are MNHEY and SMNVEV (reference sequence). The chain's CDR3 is CASSFEGPRSSYNSPLHF. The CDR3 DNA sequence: TGTGCCAGCAGTTTTGAGGGCCCTAGGAGCTCCTATAATTCACCCCTCCACTTT.

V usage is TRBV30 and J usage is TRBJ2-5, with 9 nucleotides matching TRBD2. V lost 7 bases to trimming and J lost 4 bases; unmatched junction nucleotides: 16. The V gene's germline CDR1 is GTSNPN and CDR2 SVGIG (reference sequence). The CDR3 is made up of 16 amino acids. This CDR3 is CAFTWRREGPGETQYF. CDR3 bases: TGTGCCTTCACGTGGAGGCGGGAGGGCCCGGGAGAGACCCAGTACTTC.

CDR3: CASNLGGTSTDTQYF. DNA for the CDR3: TGTGCCAGCAACTTAGGGGGAACTAGCACAGATACGCAGTATTTT. V and J are TRBV5-4 and TRBJ2-3; maybe TRBD1 (6 bases). Per the germline V gene, CDR1 is SGHNT and CDR2 is YYREEE (reference sequence). V lost 6 bases, J lost 0 bases, and 14 bases lay in between. This CDR3 is built from 15 residues.

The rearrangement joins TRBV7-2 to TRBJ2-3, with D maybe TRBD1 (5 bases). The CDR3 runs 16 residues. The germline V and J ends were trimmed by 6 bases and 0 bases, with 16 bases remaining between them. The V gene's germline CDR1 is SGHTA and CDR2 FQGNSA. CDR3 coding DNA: TGTGCCAGCAGTCGACAGCCTCTACCTAGCACAGATACGCAGTATTTT. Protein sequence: CASSRQPLPSTDTQYF.

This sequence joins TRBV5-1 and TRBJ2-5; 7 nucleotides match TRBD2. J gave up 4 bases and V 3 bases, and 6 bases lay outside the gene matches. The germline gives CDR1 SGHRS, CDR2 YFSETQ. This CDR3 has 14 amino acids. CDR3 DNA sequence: TGCGCCAGCAGCTCCGGGAGGATCGGAGAGACCCAGTACTTC. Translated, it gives CASSSGRIGETQYF. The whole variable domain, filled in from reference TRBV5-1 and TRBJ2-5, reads KAGVTQTPRYLIKTRGQQVTLSCSPISGHRSVSWYQQTPGQGLQFLFEYFSETQRNKGNFPGRFSGRQFSNSRSEMNVSTLELGDSALYLCASSSGRIGETQYFGPGTRLLVL.

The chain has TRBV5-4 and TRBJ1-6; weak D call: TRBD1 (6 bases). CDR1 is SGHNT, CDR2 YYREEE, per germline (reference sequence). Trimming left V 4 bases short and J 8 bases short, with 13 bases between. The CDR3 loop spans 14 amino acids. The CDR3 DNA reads TGTGCCAGCAGCAGAGACAGGCCGTATTCACCCCTCCACTTT. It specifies CASSRDRPYSPLHF.

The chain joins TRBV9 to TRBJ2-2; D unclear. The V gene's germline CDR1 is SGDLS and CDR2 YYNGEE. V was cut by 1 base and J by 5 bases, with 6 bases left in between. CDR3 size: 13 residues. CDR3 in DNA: TGTGCCAGCAGCGTACTAGAAACCGGGGAGCTGTTTTTT. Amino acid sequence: CASSVLETGELFF.

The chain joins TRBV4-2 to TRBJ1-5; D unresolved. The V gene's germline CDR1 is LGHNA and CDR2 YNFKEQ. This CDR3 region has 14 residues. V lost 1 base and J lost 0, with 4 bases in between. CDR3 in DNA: TGTGCCAGCAGCCAAGGGGATAGCAATCAGCCCCAGCATTTT. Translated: CASSQGDSNQPQHF.

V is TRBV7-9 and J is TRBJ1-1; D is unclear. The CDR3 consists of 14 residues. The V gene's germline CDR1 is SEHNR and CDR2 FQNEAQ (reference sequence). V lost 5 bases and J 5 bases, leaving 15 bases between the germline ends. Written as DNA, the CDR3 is TGTGCCAGCAGCCTAGGGAACCTTGGGACTGAAGCTTTCTTT. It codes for CASSLGNLGTEAFF.

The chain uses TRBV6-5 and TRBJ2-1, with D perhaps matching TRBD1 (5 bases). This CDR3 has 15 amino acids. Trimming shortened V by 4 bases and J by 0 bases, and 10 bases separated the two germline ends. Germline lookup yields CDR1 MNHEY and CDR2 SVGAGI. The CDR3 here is CASSSQEHSYNEQFF. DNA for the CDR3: TGTGCCAGCAGTTCACAGGAACACTCCTACAATGAGCAGTTCTTC.

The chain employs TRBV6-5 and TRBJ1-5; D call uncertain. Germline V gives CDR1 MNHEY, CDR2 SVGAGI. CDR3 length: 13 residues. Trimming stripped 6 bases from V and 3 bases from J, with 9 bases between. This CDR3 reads CASRSEFNQPQHF. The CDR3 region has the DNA TGTGCCAGCAGGTCGGAATTCAATCAGCCCCAGCATTTT.

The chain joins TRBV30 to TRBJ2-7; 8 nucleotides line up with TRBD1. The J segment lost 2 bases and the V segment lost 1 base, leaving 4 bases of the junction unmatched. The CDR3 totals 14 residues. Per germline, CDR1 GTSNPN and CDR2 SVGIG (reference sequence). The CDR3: CAWSGTGITYEQYF. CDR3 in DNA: TGTGCCTGGAGTGGGACAGGGATCACCTACGAGCAGTACTTC.

The DNA for the CDR3 is TGCGCCAGCAGCTTGGCCGTGGGAGGGAAAGATACGCAGTATTTT. Its protein is CASSLAVGGKDTQYF. The V gene is TRBV5-1, the J gene TRBJ2-3; 7 positions agree with TRBD2. The J segment lost 5 bases and the V segment lost 0 bases, leaving 6 bases of the junction unmatched. Germline loops: CDR1 SGHRS, CDR2 YFSETQ. The CDR3 extends over 15 amino acids.

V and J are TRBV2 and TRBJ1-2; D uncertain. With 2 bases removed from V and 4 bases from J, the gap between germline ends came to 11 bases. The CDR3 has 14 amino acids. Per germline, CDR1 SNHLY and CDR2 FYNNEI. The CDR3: CASSELGPLYGYTF. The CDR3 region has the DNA TGTGCCAGCAGTGAATTAGGACCTCTCTATGGCTACACCTTC.

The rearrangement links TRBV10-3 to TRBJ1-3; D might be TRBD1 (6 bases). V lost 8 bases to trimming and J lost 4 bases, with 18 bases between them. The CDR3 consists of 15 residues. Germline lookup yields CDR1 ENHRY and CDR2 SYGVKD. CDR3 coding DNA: TGTGCCATCCAAGAGCGGGGGGCGAAGGGAAACACCATATATTTT. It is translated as CAIQERGAKGNTIYF.

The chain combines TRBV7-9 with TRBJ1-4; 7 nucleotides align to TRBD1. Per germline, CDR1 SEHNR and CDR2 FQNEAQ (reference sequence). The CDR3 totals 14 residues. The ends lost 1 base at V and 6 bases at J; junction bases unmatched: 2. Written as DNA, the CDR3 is TGTGCCAGCAGCTTAGGAGGGGGCGATGAAAAACTGTTTTTT. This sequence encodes CASSLGGGDEKLFF. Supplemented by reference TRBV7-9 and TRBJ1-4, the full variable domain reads DTGVSQNPRHKITKRGQNVTFRCDPISEHNRLYWYRQTLGQGPEFLTYFQNEAQLEKSRLLSDRFSAERPKGSFSTLEIQRTEQGDSAMYLCASSLGGGDEKLFFGSGTQLSVL.

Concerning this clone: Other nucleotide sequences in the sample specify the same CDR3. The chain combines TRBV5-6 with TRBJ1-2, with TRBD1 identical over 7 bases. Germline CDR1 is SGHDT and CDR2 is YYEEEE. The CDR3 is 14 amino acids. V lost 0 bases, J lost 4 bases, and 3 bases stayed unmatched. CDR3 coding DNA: TGTGCCAGCAGCTTGGTAGGGGGCGGCTATGGCTACACCTTC. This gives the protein CASSLVGGGYGYTF. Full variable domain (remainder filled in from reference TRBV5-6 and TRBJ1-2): DAGVTQSPTHLIKTRGQQVTLRCSPKSGHDTVSWYQQALGQGPQFIFQYYEEEERQRGNFPDRFSGHQFPNYSSELNVNALLLGDSALYLCASSLVGGGYGYTFGSGTRLTVV.

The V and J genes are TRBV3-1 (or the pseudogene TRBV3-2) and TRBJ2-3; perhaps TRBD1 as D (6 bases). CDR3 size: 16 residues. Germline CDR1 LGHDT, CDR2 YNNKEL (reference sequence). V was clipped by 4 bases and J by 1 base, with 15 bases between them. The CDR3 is CASSRLPRTGTDTQYF. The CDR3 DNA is TGTGCCAGCAGCCGACTGCCCAGGACAGGCACAGATACGCAGTATTTT.

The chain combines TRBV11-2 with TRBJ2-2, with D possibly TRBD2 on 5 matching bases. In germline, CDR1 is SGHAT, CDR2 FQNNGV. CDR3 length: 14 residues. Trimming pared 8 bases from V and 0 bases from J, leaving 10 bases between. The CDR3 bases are TGTGCCAGCGTCCGACTAACGAACACCGGGGAGCTGTTTTTT. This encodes CASVRLTNTGELFF.

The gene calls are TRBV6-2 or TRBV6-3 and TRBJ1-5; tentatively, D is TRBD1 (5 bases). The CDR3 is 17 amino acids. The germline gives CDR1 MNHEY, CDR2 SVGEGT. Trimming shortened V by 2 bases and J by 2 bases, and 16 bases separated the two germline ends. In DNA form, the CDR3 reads TGTGCCAGCAGTTACCCCCCGGGGGTTATGGGCAATCAGCCCCAGCATTTT. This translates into CASSYPPGVMGNQPQHF.

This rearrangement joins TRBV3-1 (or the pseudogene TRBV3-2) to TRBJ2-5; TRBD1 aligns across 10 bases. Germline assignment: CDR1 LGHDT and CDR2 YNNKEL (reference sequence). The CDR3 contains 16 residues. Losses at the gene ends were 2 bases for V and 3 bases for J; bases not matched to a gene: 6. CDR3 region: CASSQPRDRGKETQYF. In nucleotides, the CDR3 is TGTGCCAGCAGCCAACCGAGGGACAGGGGTAAAGAGACCCAGTACTTC.